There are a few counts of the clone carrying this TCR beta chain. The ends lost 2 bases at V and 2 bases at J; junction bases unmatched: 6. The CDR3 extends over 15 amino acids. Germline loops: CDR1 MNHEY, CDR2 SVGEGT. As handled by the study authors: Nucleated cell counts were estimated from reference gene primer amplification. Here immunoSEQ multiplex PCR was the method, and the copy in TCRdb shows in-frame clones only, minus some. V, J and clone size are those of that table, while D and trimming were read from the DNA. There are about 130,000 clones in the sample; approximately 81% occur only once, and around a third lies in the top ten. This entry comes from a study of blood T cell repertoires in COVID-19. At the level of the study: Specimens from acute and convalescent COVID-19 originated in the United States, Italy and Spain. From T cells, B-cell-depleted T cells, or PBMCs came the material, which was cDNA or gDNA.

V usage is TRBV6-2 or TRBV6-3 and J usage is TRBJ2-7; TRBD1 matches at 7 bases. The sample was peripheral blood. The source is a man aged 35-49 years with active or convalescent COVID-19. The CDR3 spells CASSYNQGDPYEQYF. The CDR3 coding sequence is TGTGCCAGCAGTTACAACCAGGGGGATCCCTACGAGCAGTACTTC.